This TCR beta chain emerged from a study of Siglec-9 on CD8 T cells in melanoma. Concerning this clone itself: The antigen is unknown.

Trimming cost V 10 bases and J 4 bases; bases outside gene matches: 19. The germline V gene encodes CDR1 MDHEN and CDR2 SYDVKM. This CDR3 is 17 amino acids long. Notes on the study in general: In melanoma tumors, a Siglec-9-marked effector memory CD8+ subset reportedly appeared to accumulate.

The assay was immunoSEQ multiplex PCR, and TCRdb's table has in-frame clones only and misses some. The repertoire includes about 30,000 clones, 80% of them detected once, and almost 6% sits in the top ten. The chain is built from TRBV28 and TRBJ1-2, with 9 bases matching TRBD1. Material for sequencing was Siglec-9- CD8+ T cells sorted from blood. This sequence originates from a human donor in good health. This CDR3 reads CANRPPGQGFLGYGYTF. Here the CDR3 DNA reads TGTGCCAACAGGCCCCCGGGACAGGGATTTTTGGGCTATGGCTACACCTTC.